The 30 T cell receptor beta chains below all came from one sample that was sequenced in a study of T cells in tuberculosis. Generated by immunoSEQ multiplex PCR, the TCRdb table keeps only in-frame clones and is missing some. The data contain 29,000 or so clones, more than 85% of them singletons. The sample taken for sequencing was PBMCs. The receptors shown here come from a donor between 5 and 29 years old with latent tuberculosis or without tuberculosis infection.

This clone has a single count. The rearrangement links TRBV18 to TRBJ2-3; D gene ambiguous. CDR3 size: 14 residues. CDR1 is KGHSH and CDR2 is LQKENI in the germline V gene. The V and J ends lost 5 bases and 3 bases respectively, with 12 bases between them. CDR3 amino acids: CASSYVGITDTQYF. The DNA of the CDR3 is TGTGCCAGCTCATATGTGGGCATAACAGATACGCAGTATTTT.

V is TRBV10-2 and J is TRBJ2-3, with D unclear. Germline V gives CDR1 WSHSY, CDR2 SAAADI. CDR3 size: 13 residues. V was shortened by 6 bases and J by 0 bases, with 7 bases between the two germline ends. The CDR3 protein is CASRQISTDTQYF. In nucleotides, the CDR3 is TGCGCCAGCAGACAGATTAGCACAGATACGCAGTATTTT.

The CDR3 DNA follows: TGTGCCAGCAGCCCCCGTCCCGGGACAGGAGGAGGGGAGACCCAGTACTTC. Its translation is CASSPRPGTGGGETQYF. The chain uses TRBV5-4 and TRBJ2-5; TRBD1 matches 8 bases. J was trimmed by 5 bases and V by 4 bases; bases with no gene match: 16. Looked up from germline, CDR1 is SGHNT and CDR2 is YYREEE (reference sequence). The CDR3 covers 17 residues.

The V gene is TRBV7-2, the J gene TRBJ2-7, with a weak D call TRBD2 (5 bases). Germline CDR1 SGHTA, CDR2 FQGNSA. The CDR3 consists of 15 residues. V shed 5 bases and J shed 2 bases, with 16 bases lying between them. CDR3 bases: TGTGCCAGCAGCGGATATCTAGCTGGACCCTACGAGCAGTACTTC. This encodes CASSGYLAGPYEQYF.

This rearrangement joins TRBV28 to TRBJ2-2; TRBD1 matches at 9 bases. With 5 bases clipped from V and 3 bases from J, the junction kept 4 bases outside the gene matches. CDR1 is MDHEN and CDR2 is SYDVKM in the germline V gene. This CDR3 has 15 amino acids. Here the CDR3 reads CASSEGQGDTGELFF. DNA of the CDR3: TGTGCCAGCAGTGAGGGACAGGGTGACACCGGGGAGCTGTTTTTT.

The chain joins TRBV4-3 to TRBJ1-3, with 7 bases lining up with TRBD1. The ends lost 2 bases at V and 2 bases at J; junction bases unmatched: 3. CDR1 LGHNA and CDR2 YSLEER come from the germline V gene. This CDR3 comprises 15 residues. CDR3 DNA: TGCGCCAGCAGCCAACTGACAGGGCCTGGAAACACCATATATTTT. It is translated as CASSQLTGPGNTIYF.

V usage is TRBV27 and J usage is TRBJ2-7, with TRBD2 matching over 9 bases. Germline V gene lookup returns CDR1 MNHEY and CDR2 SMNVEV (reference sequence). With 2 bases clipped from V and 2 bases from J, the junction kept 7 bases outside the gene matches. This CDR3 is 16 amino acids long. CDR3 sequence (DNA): TGTGCCAGCAGTTTAGGCCTTAGCGGGAGAGCCTACGAGCAGTACTTC. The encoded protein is CASSLGLSGRAYEQYF.

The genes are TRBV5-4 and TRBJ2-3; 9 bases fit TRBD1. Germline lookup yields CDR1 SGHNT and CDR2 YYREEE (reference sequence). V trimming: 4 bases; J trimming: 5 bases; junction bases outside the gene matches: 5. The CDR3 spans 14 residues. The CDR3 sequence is CASSAQGAKDTQYF. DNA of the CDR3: TGTGCCAGCAGCGCACAGGGGGCGAAAGATACGCAGTATTTT.

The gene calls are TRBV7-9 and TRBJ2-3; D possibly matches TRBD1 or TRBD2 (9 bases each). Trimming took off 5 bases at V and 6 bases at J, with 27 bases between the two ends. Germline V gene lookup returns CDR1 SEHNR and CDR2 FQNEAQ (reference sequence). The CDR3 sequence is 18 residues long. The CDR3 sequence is CASSRDRVIAGAKDTQYF. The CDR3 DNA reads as TGTGCCAGCAGCCGGGACAGGGTCATAGCGGGAGCAAAGGATACGCAGTATTTT.

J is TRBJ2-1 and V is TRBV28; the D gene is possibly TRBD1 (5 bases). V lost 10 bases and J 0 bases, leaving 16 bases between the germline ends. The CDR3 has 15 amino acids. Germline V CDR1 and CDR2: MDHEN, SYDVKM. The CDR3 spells CATRTGSSSYNEQFF. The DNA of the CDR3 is TGTGCCACCCGTACAGGTTCTAGCTCCTACAATGAGCAGTTCTTC.

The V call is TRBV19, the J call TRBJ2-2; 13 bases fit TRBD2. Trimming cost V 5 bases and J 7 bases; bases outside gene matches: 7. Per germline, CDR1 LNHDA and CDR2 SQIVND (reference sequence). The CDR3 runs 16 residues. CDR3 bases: TGTGCCAGTAGTCCTCGAGGACTAGCGGGGGACGGGGAGCTGTTTTTT. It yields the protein CASSPRGLAGDGELFF.

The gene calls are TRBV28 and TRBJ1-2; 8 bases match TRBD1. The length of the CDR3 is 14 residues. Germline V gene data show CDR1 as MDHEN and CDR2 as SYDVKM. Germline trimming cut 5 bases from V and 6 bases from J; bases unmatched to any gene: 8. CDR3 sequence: CASSNTGGGNGYTF. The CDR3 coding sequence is TGTGCCAGCAGTAACACAGGGGGTGGGAATGGCTACACCTTC.

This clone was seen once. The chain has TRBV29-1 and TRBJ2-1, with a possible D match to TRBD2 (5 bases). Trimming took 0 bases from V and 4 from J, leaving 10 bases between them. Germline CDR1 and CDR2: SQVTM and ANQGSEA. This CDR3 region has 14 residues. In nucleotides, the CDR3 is TGCAGCGTTGAAGAGGGAGATTATTACAATGAGCAGTTCTTC. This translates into CSVEEGDYYNEQFF.

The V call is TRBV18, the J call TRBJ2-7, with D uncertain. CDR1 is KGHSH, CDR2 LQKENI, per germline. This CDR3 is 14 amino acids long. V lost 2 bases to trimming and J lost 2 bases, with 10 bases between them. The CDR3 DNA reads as TGTGCCAGCTCACCAGGGCTCGGTGCCTACGAGCAGTACTTC. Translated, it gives CASSPGLGAYEQYF.

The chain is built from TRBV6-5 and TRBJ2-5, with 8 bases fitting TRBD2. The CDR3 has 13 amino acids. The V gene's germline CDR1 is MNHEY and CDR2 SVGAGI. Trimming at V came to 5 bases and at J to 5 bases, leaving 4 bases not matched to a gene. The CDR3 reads CASSVAGSETQYF. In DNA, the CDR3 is TGTGCCAGCAGTGTAGCGGGGTCGGAGACCCAGTACTTC.

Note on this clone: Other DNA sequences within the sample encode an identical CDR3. The CDR3 DNA reads TGCGCCAGCAGCTCAGAGGGGGCAGATACGCAGTATTTT. This sequence encodes CASSSEGADTQYF. This chain connects TRBV5-1 to TRBJ2-3; TRBD1 might be the D (6 bases). This CDR3 contains 13 residues. V lost 3 bases, J lost 4 bases, and 9 bases lay in between. CDR1 is SGHRS, CDR2 YFSETQ, per germline.

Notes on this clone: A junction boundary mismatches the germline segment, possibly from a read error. In DNA form, the CDR3 reads TGCAGCTTTGATAGCGGGACGAATGAGCAGTTCTTC. This sequence encodes CSFDSGTNEQFF. V usage is TRBV29-1 and J usage is TRBJ2-1; 8 bases map to TRBD2. CDR1 and CDR2 from the germline V gene are SQVTM and ANQGSEA. The CDR3 is made up of 12 amino acids.

CDR3 sequence: CASSYSGRGVDEQFF. In DNA, the CDR3 is TGTGCCAGCAGTTATAGCGGGAGAGGCGTGGATGAGCAGTTCTTC. The rearrangement links TRBV28 to TRBJ2-1; TRBD2 matches 9 bases. Germline V gene lookup returns CDR1 MDHEN and CDR2 SYDVKM. The CDR3 runs to 15 residues. V shed 4 bases and J 8 bases; nucleotides not matched to a gene: 9.

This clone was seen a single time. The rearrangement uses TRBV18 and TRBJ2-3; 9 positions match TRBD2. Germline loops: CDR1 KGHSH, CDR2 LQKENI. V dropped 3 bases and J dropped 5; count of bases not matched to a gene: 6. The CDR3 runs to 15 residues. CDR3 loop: CASSPRGSGRDTQYF. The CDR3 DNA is TGTGCCAGCTCACCTCGGGGTAGCGGGAGAGATACGCAGTATTTT.

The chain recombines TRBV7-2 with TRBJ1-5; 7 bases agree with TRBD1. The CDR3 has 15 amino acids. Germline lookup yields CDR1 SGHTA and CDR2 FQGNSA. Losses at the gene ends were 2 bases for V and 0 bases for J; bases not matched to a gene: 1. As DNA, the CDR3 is TGTGCCAGCAGCTTAAACAGGGGTAGCAATCAGCCCCAGCATTTT. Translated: CASSLNRGSNQPQHF.

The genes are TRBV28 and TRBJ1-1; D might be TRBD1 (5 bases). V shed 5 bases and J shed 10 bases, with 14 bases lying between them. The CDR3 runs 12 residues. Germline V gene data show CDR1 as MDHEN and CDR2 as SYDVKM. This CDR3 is CASSRGREGAFF. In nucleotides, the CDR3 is TGTGCCAGCAGTAGGGGCCGAGAAGGAGCTTTCTTT.

DNA of the CDR3: TGTGCCAGCAGCTTAAGAGAGGGGGGGCTGTTCTTC. Translation: CASSLREGGLFF. The rearrangement joins TRBV7-2 to TRBJ2-1; D possibly corresponds to TRBD2 (7 bases). The length of the CDR3 is 12 residues. V was shortened by 2 bases and J by 15 bases, with 14 bases between the two germline ends. Germline loops: CDR1 SGHTA, CDR2 FQGNSA.

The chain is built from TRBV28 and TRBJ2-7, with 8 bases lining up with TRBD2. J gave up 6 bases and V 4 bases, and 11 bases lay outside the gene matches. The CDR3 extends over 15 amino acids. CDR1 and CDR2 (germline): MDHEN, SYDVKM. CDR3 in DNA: TGTGCCAGCAGTTCACCCGGGACTAGTCTCAGCGAGCAGTACTTC. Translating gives CASSSPGTSLSEQYF.

CDR3 in DNA: TGTGCCAGCAGCCAAGGACAGGAGCAGTTCTTC. It codes for CASSQGQEQFF. The V and J genes are TRBV11-2 and TRBJ2-1; TRBD1 is a possible D gene (6 bases). The CDR3 totals 11 residues. Trimming stripped 5 bases from V and 10 bases from J, with 9 bases between. The germline V gene encodes CDR1 SGHAT and CDR2 FQNNGV.

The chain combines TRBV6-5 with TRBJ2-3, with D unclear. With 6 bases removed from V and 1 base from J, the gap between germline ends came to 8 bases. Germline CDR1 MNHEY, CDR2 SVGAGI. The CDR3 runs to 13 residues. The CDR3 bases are TGTGCCAGCAGCCCCCCCGGCACAGATACGCAGTATTTT. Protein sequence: CASSPPGTDTQYF.

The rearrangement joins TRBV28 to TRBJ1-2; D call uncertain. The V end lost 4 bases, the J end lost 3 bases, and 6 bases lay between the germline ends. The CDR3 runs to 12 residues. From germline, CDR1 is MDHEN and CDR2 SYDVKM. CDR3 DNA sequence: TGTGCCAGCAGTTCAGATGACTATGGCTACACCTTC. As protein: CASSSDDYGYTF.

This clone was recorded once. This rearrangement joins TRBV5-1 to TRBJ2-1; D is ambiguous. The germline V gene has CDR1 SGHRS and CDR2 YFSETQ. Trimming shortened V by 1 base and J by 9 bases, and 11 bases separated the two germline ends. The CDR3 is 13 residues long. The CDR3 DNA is TGCGCCAGCAGCTTGACCGGGTATATTGAGCAGTTCTTC. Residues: CASSLTGYIEQFF.

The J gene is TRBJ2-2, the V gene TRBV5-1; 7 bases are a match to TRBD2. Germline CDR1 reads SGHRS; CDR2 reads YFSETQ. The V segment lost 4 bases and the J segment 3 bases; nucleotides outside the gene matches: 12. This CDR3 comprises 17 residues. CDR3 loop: CASSRPVKAGDTGELFF. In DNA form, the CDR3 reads TGCGCCAGCAGCCGACCAGTGAAGGCGGGAGACACCGGGGAGCTGTTTTTT.

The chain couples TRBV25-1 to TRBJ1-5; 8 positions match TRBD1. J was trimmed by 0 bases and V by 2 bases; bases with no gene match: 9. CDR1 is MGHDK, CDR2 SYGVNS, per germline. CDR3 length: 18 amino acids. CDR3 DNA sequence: TGTGCCAGCAGTGAAAATAACCAGGGGGCTTATAGCAATCAGCCCCAGCATTTT. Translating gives CASSENNQGAYSNQPQHF.

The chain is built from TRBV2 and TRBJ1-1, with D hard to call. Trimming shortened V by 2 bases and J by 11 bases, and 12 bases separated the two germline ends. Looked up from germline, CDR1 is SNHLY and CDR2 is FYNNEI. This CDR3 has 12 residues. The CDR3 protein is CASSEMVAKAFF. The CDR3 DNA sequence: TGTGCCAGCAGTGAAATGGTCGCTAAGGCTTTCTTT.